This T cell receptor beta chain derives from a study of blood T cells in healthy people across ages. The study recruited healthy Caucasian donors from Russia who were aged about 6 to 95. Each donor gave around 9.3 milliliters of peripheral blood. Samples each had at least 5 micrograms of total RNA extracted. This CDR3 is 14 amino acids long. Germline V lookup: CDR1 SQVTM, CDR2 ANQGSEA. Trimming took 3 bases from V and 2 from J, leaving 13 bases between them. A sample-barcoded 5' primer and a J-beta primer mix were used in a second PCR of roughly 7 to 11 cycles. TCRdb re-analysed the 5' RACE reads in MiXCR, keeping a single row per CDR3 protein. The top ten clones hold around 4% of a sample with 1.5 million to 1.9 million distinct CDR3 sequences, roughly 43% of them seen once.

Sequenced material: blood. The rearrangement joins TRBV29-1 to TRBJ1-1; D gene uncertain. The receptor was isolated from a woman between 18 and 30 years old in good health. CDR3 coding DNA: TGCAGCGTTGAGTGGGTAGAGGGAAACACTGAAGCTTTCTTT. The encoded protein is CSVEWVEGNTEAFF.